These 29 T cell receptor beta chains share one sample of origin, sequenced in a study of blood T cells in healthy people across ages. It was with a sample-barcoded 5' primer and a J-beta primer mix that a second PCR of roughly 7 to 12 cycles was run. TCRdb recomputed calls from the 5' RACE reads with MiXCR, one row per CDR3 protein. Of 1,300,000 or so distinct CDR3 sequences listed, 59% are singletons. Sequencing was performed on blood. Every receptor here comes from a man between 18 and 35 years old in good health.

V gene TRBV6-5 combines with J gene TRBJ2-4; D is unclear. Germline V lookup: CDR1 MNHEY, CDR2 SVGAGI. Trimming stripped 6 bases from V and 0 bases from J, with 9 bases between. The CDR3 length is 14 residues. The DNA for the CDR3 is TGTGCCAGCAGCGAGGTCGTAGCCAAAAACATTCAGTACTTC. It is translated as CASSEVVAKNIQYF.

The chain recombines TRBV5-6 with TRBJ2-1; perhaps TRBD2 as D (5 bases). Trimming removed 2 bases from V and 15 bases from J, with 15 bases in between. The length of the CDR3 is 12 residues. CDR1 is SGHDT, CDR2 YYEEEE, per germline. The CDR3 sequence: CASSFGTRPGFF. As DNA, the CDR3 is TGTGCCAGCAGCTTCGGTACTAGGCCAGGGTTCTTC.

This clonotype came up a few times. The rearrangement links TRBV10-3 to TRBJ2-1, with 9 nucleotides matching TRBD2. CDR3 length: 14 residues. The germline V gene encodes CDR1 ENHRY and CDR2 SYGVKD. The V gene end was trimmed by 2 bases and the J gene end by 8 bases; junction bases not matched to a gene: 4. The CDR3 spells CAISEISGRDEQFF. In DNA, the CDR3 is TGTGCCATCAGTGAGATTAGCGGGAGAGATGAGCAGTTCTTC.

The chain carries TRBV6-5 and TRBJ2-5, with TRBD1 matching over 9 bases. This CDR3 region has 16 residues. With 2 bases clipped from V and 4 bases from J, the junction kept 8 bases outside the gene matches. Per germline, CDR1 MNHEY and CDR2 SVGAGI. The CDR3 protein is CASSYAWDRAGETQYF. The CDR3 DNA reads TGTGCCAGCAGTTACGCCTGGGACAGGGCGGGAGAGACCCAGTACTTC.

V gene TRBV25-1 combines with J gene TRBJ1-6; D might be TRBD1 (5 bases). With 0 bases removed from V and 1 base from J, the gap between germline ends came to 7 bases. The length of the CDR3 is 16 residues. CDR1 is MGHDK, CDR2 SYGVNS, per germline. CDR3 sequence reads: CASSEYSGSYNSPLHF. The CDR3 region has the DNA TGTGCCAGCAGTGAATATTCAGGGTCCTATAATTCACCCCTCCACTTT.

This chain's CDR3 is CASYSGTGGYNEQFF. Here the CDR3 DNA reads TGTGCCAGCTATTCCGGGACAGGGGGATACAATGAGCAGTTCTTC. This chain joins TRBV27 and TRBJ2-1, with 11 bases that match TRBD1. Germline V gene sequence: CDR1 MNHEY, CDR2 SMNVEV (reference sequence). The V segment lost 8 bases and the J segment 4 bases; nucleotides outside the gene matches: 7. The CDR3 runs to 15 residues.

The V and J genes are TRBV12-3 or TRBV12-4 and TRBJ1-4; D ambiguous. V lost 6 bases, J lost 0 bases, and 8 bases lay in between. The CDR3 spans 14 residues. CDR3 DNA sequence: TGTGCCAGCAGCTCGTCGTCAACTAATGAAAAACTGTTTTTT. This translates into CASSSSSTNEKLFF.

The chain joins TRBV7-2 to TRBJ1-6, with 7 bases aligning to TRBD1. The CDR3 runs 14 residues. With V trimmed by 6 bases and J by 7 bases, 6 bases remained unmatched. Per germline, CDR1 SGHTA and CDR2 FQGNSA. The CDR3 reads CASSSGGRNSPLHF. The CDR3 DNA reads as TGTGCCAGCAGTTCAGGGGGACGAAATTCACCCCTCCACTTT. The full variable domain, in which reference TRBV7-2 and TRBJ1-6 provide the parts outside the CDR3, is GAGVSQSPSNKVTEKGKDVELRCDPISGHTALYWYRQSLGQGLEFLIYFQGNSAPDKSGLPSDRFSAERTGGSVSTLTIQRTQQEDSAVYLCASSSGGRNSPLHFGNGTRLTVT.

The chain joins TRBV18 to TRBJ2-5; D not resolved. Germline CDR1 KGHSH, CDR2 LQKENI. V lost 0 bases to trimming and J lost 5 bases, with 7 bases between them. CDR3 size: 13 residues. The CDR3 here is CASSPPSAETQYF. The CDR3 bases are TGTGCCAGCTCACCACCGTCAGCGGAGACCCAGTACTTC.

The J gene is TRBJ2-5, the V gene TRBV6-6; 11 positions agree with TRBD2. From germline, CDR1 is MNHNY and CDR2 SVGAGI (reference sequence). CDR3 size: 16 residues. Germline trimming cut 6 bases from V and 2 bases from J; bases unmatched to any gene: 8. The CDR3 sequence is CASRLGTSGIQETQYF. CDR3 nucleotide sequence: TGTGCCAGCAGACTCGGGACTAGCGGAATACAAGAGACCCAGTACTTC.

V and J are TRBV21-1 and TRBJ2-4. TRBV21-1 is noted as a pseudogene. The CDR3 has 13 residues. The CDR3 sequence is CASGGVAKNIQYF. The CDR3 DNA follows: TGTGCCAGTGGCGGGGTAGCCAAAAACATTCAGTACTTC.

This clonotype has more than one count but fewer than ten. This chain uses TRBV7-9 with TRBJ2-5, with 7 nucleotides matching TRBD1. In germline, CDR1 is SEHNR, CDR2 FQNEAQ (reference sequence). The CDR3 covers 18 residues. The ends lost 4 bases at V and 2 bases at J; junction bases unmatched: 16. CDR3 amino acids: CASSSPKLHRGLQETQYF. The CDR3 DNA reads as TGTGCCAGCAGCTCCCCCAAACTCCACAGGGGTCTTCAAGAGACCCAGTACTTC. The variable domain in full, with the rest retrieved from reference TRBV7-9 and TRBJ2-5, is DTGVSQNPRHKITKRGQNVTFRCDPISEHNRLYWYRQTLGQGPEFLTYFQNEAQLEKSRLLSDRFSAERPKGSFSTLEIQRTEQGDSAMYLCASSSPKLHRGLQETQYFGPGTRLLVL.

The V call is TRBV6-1, the J call TRBJ1-6, with no clear D. The V gene lost 5 bases and the J gene lost 6 bases, with 17 bases spanning the gap. The CDR3 extends over 16 amino acids. Per the germline V gene, CDR1 is MNHNS and CDR2 is SASEGT. CDR3 residues: CASSKLNRQFNSPLHF. CDR3 DNA sequence: TGTGCCAGCAGTAAACTTAATCGACAATTTAATTCACCCCTCCACTTT.

This chain links TRBV4-2 with TRBJ2-5, with a weak D call TRBD1 (6 bases). The J call may be faulty, since TRBJ2-7 better matches the DNA end. The CDR3 extends over 15 amino acids. Germline CDR1 is LGHNA and CDR2 is YNFKEQ. CDR3 sequence (DNA): TGTGCCAGCAGCCTCCGGGACAAGTCGGGATACGAGCAGTACTTC. Amino acid sequence: CASSLRDKSGYEQYF.

This chain uses TRBV30 with TRBJ1-1; D unresolved. The V end was cut by 4 bases, the J end by 3 bases, with 12 bases between. From germline, CDR1 is GTSNPN and CDR2 SVGIG (reference sequence). The CDR3 is 13 residues long. CDR3 sequence reads: CAWNLRMDTEAFF. Here the CDR3 DNA reads TGTGCCTGGAATTTGAGAATGGACACTGAAGCTTTCTTT.

The rearrangement links TRBV25-1 to TRBJ2-1; D may be TRBD2 (5 bases). The germline V gene encodes CDR1 MGHDK and CDR2 SYGVNS. The CDR3 loop spans 17 amino acids. The V end was cut by 1 base, the J end by 8 bases, with 21 bases between. DNA of the CDR3: TGTGCCAGCAGTGAATTGAGGCACTCCTCGGGGATCGATGAGCAGTTCTTC. The encoded protein is CASSELRHSSGIDEQFF.

In regard to this clonotype: The final CDR3 position lacks the conserved phenylalanine or tryptophan, pointing to a likely read error. The CDR3 protein is CASSPDSGTDTQYL. CDR3 DNA: TGCGCCAGCAGCCCGGACAGCGGCACAGATACGCAGTATCTT. J is TRBJ2-3 and V is TRBV5-1; tentatively, D is TRBD1 (6 bases). The CDR3 contains 14 residues. Germline CDR1 reads SGHRS; CDR2 reads YFSETQ. Between the trimmed V and J ends, which lost 4 bases and 1 base, there was a span of 10 bases.

This clonotype turned up a few times. V is TRBV20-1 and J is TRBJ2-3; D gene ambiguous. Germline CDR1 DFQATT, CDR2 SNEGSKA (reference sequence). CDR3 length: 13 residues. V was shortened by 7 bases and J by 1 base, with 12 bases between the two germline ends. The CDR3: CSVRAGGTDTQYF. CDR3 DNA: TGCAGTGTACGAGCTGGTGGCACAGATACGCAGTATTTT.

The chain couples TRBV15 to TRBJ1-5, with TRBD1 matching over 9 bases. The CDR3 consists of 17 residues. Trimming removed 2 bases from V and 9 bases from J; junction bases left unmatched: 14. CDR1 LNHNV and CDR2 YYDKDF come from the germline V gene (reference sequence). In DNA, the CDR3 is TGTGCCACCAGCAGAACGACAGGGGGTCATCCCGTTAGGCCCCAGCATTTT. Translated, it gives CATSRTTGGHPVRPQHF.

The rearrangement joins TRBV11-2 to TRBJ1-2, with D possibly being TRBD1 (5 bases). Germline CDR1 SGHAT, CDR2 FQNNGV. Trimming left V 4 bases short and J 4 bases short, with 19 bases between. This CDR3 is 16 amino acids long. Here the CDR3 DNA reads TGTGCCAGCAGCTCTGTGACCGGGACCTTGGGCTATGGCTACACCTTC. It yields the protein CASSSVTGTLGYGYTF.

The J gene is TRBJ2-4, the V gene TRBV20-1; 9 bases align to TRBD1. The end of the DNA aligns better with TRBJ2-7, so the J call may be wrong. CDR3 size: 14 residues. Germline loops: CDR1 DFQATT, CDR2 SNEGSKA (reference sequence). The CDR3 spells CSARGSGTGSEQYF. The CDR3 region has the DNA TGCAGTGCTAGAGGAAGTGGGACAGGGTCCGAGCAGTACTTC.

This clonotype was picked up a small number of times. This sequence joins TRBV6-2 or TRBV6-3 and TRBJ1-6, with 7 positions matching TRBD1. Germline V gives CDR1 MNHEY, CDR2 SVGEGT. This CDR3 has 17 residues. V gave up 2 bases and J gave up 12 bases; unmatched junction bases: 16. For the CDR3, the DNA is TGTGCCAGCAGTTACCCCCTTGACAGGGCCTACAGTCAACCCCTCCACTTT. It codes for CASSYPLDRAYSQPLHF.

V usage is TRBV20-1 and J usage is TRBJ1-5; TRBD1 might be the D (6 bases). CDR3 length: 18 residues. In germline, CDR1 is DFQATT, CDR2 SNEGSKA (reference sequence). The V end lost 1 base, the J end lost 0 bases, and 19 bases lay between the germline ends. CDR3 loop: CSARAVTLGGYSNQPQHF. DNA for the CDR3: TGCAGTGCTAGAGCCGTTACGTTAGGGGGTTATAGCAATCAGCCCCAGCATTTT.

This clonotype has just a few counts. The J gene is TRBJ1-6, the V gene TRBV9, with D hard to call. Germline loops: CDR1 SGDLS, CDR2 YYNGEE. This CDR3 has 16 amino acids. Trimming left V 6 bases short and J 7 bases short, with 20 bases between. The CDR3: CASTNPGSGRNSPLHF. The CDR3 DNA reads as TGTGCCAGCACGAACCCCGGGTCAGGAAGGAATTCACCCCTCCACTTT.

The genes are TRBV5-1 and TRBJ2-5; 9 bases line up with TRBD2. After removal of 1 base from V and 1 base from J, the junction contained 5 bases not matched to a gene. The germline V gene encodes CDR1 SGHRS and CDR2 YFSETQ. The CDR3 covers 16 residues. The CDR3 is CASSLSPSGVQETQYF. CDR3 coding DNA: TGCGCCAGCAGCTTGTCTCCTAGCGGGGTCCAAGAGACCCAGTACTTC. Based on the CDR3 plus reference TRBV5-1 and TRBJ2-5, the full variable domain is KAGVTQTPRYLIKTRGQQVTLSCSPISGHRSVSWYQQTPGQGLQFLFEYFSETQRNKGNFPGRFSGRQFSNSRSEMNVSTLELGDSALYLCASSLSPSGVQETQYFGPGTRLLVL.

The sample holds a few counts of this clonotype. The chain employs TRBV6-5 and TRBJ2-7; tentative D call: TRBD1 (5 bases). The CDR3 covers 18 residues. CDR1 is MNHEY, CDR2 SVGAGI, per germline. Trimming pared 0 bases from V and 0 bases from J, leaving 18 bases between. The CDR3 bases are TGTGCCAGCAGTTACTCCCTTATAGAAGGGGATGCCTCCTACGAGCAGTACTTC. This translates into CASSYSLIEGDASYEQYF.

The rearrangement links TRBV12-3 or TRBV12-4 to TRBJ2-1; D is ambiguous. CDR3 length: 14 amino acids. The V end lost 6 bases, the J end lost 10 bases, and 19 bases lay between the germline ends. This chain's CDR3 is CASRFGGNHREQFF. In nucleotides, the CDR3 is TGTGCCAGCAGGTTCGGCGGCAATCACAGAGAGCAGTTCTTC.

The genes are TRBV28 and TRBJ2-5, with D possibly being TRBD1 (5 bases). Germline values: CDR1 MDHEN, CDR2 SYDVKM. V lost 5 bases and J 5 bases, leaving 15 bases between the germline ends. This CDR3 is built from 14 residues. For the CDR3, the DNA is TGTGCCAGCAGTACTGCAGGGCCTTCGGAGACCCAGTACTTC. Amino acid sequence: CASSTAGPSETQYF.

The genes are TRBV4-1 and TRBJ1-2; D gene ambiguous. The CDR3 loop spans 16 amino acids. Germline V gene data show CDR1 as MGHRA and CDR2 as YSYEKL. V was shortened by 0 bases and J by 8 bases, with 19 bases between the two germline ends. The CDR3 bases are TGCGCCAGCAGCCAAGATGTTTCAGCCACGATTGAGGGCTACACCTTC. It codes for CASSQDVSATIEGYTF.